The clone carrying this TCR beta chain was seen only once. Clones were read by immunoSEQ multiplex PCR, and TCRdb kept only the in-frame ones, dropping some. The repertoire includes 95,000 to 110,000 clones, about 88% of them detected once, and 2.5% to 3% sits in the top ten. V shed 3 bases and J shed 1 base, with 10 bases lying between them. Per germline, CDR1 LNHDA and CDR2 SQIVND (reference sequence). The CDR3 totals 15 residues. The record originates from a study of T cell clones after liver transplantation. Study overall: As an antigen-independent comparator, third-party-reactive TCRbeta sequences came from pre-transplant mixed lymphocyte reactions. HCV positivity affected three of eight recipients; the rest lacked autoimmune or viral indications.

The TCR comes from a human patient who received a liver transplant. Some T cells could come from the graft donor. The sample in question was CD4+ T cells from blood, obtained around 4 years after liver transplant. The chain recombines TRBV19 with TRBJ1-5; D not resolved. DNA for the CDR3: TGTGCCAGTAGTATTTATCGAGTCAGCAATCAGCCCCAGCATTTT. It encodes CASSIYRVSNQPQHF.